This TCR beta chain was documented in a study of OX40 agonist ivuxolimab in advanced cancers. In the study overall: Ivuxolimab, which targeted the costimulatory receptor OX40 (CD134), was an agonistic, fully human IgG2 monoclonal antibody. Peripheral TCRbeta sequencing was intended to test whether TCR sequence diversity was altered and clonal T-cell expansion was caused by ivuxolimab. Among the roughly 50 dose-escalation patients, 19 had hepatocellular carcinoma, about 15 melanoma, 9 renal cell carcinoma and 9 head and neck cancer. The paper reports the monotherapy dose-escalation portion (N = 52 patients) of the phase I ivuxolimab trial. Intravenous ivuxolimab was administered to patients every 2 weeks at six dose levels: 0.01, 0.1, 0.3, 1.5, 3 and 10 mg/kg. The dose-escalation cohort was 80% to 90% male with a mean age of roughly 62 years, ranging from roughly 20 to 85. Partial responses occurred in three dose-escalation patients: two with cutaneous melanoma and one with hepatocellular carcinoma. Patients were allowed to have had prior anti-PD-1, anti-PD-L1 or anti-CTLA-4 therapy, and approximately 39% of the dose-escalation patients had been treated with checkpoint inhibitors.

Notes on this clone: The specificity of this receptor is unknown. No much larger clonotype is one base removed from it; base qualities were not supplied.

The trial excluded patients who had a history of autoimmune disease or who were on systemic immunosuppression. In every dose cohort, peripheral blood was drawn for TCR sequencing at baseline, cycle 4 day 1, and cycle 7 day 1. Samples were obtained from an open-label, multicenter, first-in-human phase I dose-escalation trial of ivuxolimab. Adults with locally advanced or metastatic head and neck squamous cell, hepatocellular, melanoma or renal cell carcinoma were enrolled in the trial. Before TCR sequencing, CD4+ T cells and CD8+ T cells from peripheral blood were sorted into separate populations. Genomic DNA was isolated from the sorted cells so that the TCRbeta CDR3 region could be sequenced. The immunoSEQ Assay was used for sequencing of TCRbeta CDR3 regions. TCRdb obtained this table from immuneACCESS and retained in-frame rearrangements with V and J assigned. These tables miss some clones; where compared with another copy, unresolved V genes account for less than half of the shortfall, and the remainder is unexplained. This sample is represented by around 20,000 clones; around 82% of them were singletons. Roughly two fifths of the sample comes from the top ten.

The paper's findings and limits, for the study overall: Antigen specificity was not determined for the clonally expanded peripheral T cells. At doses from 0.1 to 3.0 mg/kg, clonal expansion was seen in both CD4+ and CD8+ blood T cells between baseline and week 6. After ivuxolimab, CD8+ T cells had more expanded clones than CD4+ T cells on average. In partial responders in the 0.1-3.0 mg/kg groups, normalized peripheral clonal expansion was found to be among the lowest, especially among CD8+ T cells. Low levels of normalized T-cell clonal expansion were also seen in some patients who did not respond.

The CDR3 runs 13 residues from the cysteine to the phenylalanine. Only CDR3 DNA remains: 39 bases, in frame from the first base. V loses 5 bases, J loses 0 bases, and the germline ends lie 7 bases apart. For CDR1 and CDR2, the germline V gene lists LGHNT and FRNRAP. The chain is assembled from TRBV12-5 and TRBJ2-5; the D gene is perhaps TRBD2, on 5 matching bases. The clonotype comes from an adult with an advanced solid tumor such as melanoma, head and neck, liver or kidney cancer. Here the sequenced sample was CD4+ or CD8+ T cells sorted from blood, taken in a trial of the OX40 agonist ivuxolimab. The sequenced DNA is TGTGCTAGTGGTGGGGAGTACCAAGAGACCCAGTACTTC. This yields the protein CASGGEYQETQYF.